These T cell receptor beta chains were read from a single sample in a study of T cells in Graves' hyperthyroidism and ophthalmopathy. TCRdb called the multiplex PCR reads again in MiXCR, with one record for every CDR3 protein. Of approximately 400,000 distinct CDR3 sequences listed, approximately 18% are singletons. Sequenced sample: blood. These receptor sequences come from a man between 18 and 29 years old with Graves' ophthalmopathy. Both conserved end residues are part of each CDR3. The D gene is left open where the match is weak. Some rows have no size entry. The others give once, few or many, or a class for an expanded clone.

TRBD2	16	many	TRBJ2-7	TRBV20-1	CSAERAGGRSSYEQYF	TGCAGTGCTGAGCGCGCGGGGGGGCGTTCTAGCTACGAGCAGTACTTC
.	14	.	TRBJ2-3	TRBV18	CASSPPTNTDTQYF	TGTGCCAGCTCACCACCGACCAACACAGATACGCAGTATTTT
.	13	.	TRBJ2-7	TRBV20-1	CSAREQDLYEQYF	TGCAGTGCTAGAGAGCAGGATTTGTACGAGCAGTACTTC
.	13	many	TRBJ1-2	TRBV5-5	CASRQSGGYGYTF	TGTGCCAGCAGACAGTCCGGTGGCTATGGCTACACCTTC
.	14	.	TRBJ2-7	TRBV20-1	CSPEVTVGRYEQYF	TGCAGCCCCGAGGTAACAGTGGGACGTTACGAGCAGTACTTC
.	12	many	TRBJ1-1	TRBV20-1	CSGKNQNTEAFF	TGCAGTGGCAAAAACCAGAACACTGAAGCTTTCTTT
TRBD1	14	few	TRBJ1-2	TRBV28	CASRPGGWTDGYTF	TGTGCCAGCAGACCAGGGGGCTGGACCGATGGCTACACCTTC
TRBD1	15	few	TRBJ2-3	TRBV20-1	CSARRGQIGSDTQYF	TGCAGTGCTAGAAGGGGGCAAATTGGGTCAGATACGCAGTATTTT
TRBD1	15	few	TRBJ1-2	TRBV20-1	CSALGQGEANYGYTF	TGCAGTGCTTTGGGACAGGGGGAAGCTAACTATGGCTACACCTTC
.	11	.	TRBJ2-1	TRBV11-2	CASSFMNEQFF	TGTGCCAGCAGCTTCATGAATGAGCAGTTCTTC
.	13	many	TRBJ1-1	TRBV20-1	CSARYILNTEAFF	TGCAGTGCTAGGTATATCCTTAACACTGAAGCTTTCTTT